This T cell receptor beta chain was recovered during a study of blood T cell repertoires in COVID-19. Generated by immunoSEQ multiplex PCR, the TCRdb table keeps only in-frame clones and is missing some. Here the sample spans almost 200,000 clones, around 90% being singletons. Two negative PCRs, clearance, or symptom resolution had been documented for recovered Cohort 3 donors. The origin of this receptor is a woman aged 18 to 35 who had recovered from COVID-19. The source material was PBMCs or T cells enriched from blood (not recorded which).

CDR3 amino acids: CASSKGTGTLTEAFF. The CDR3 region has the DNA TGTGCCAGCAGCAAAGGGACAGGGACTCTTACTGAAGCTTTCTTT. The gene calls are TRBV21-1 and TRBJ1-1; TRBD1 is the table's D call and was not checked against the DNA. TRBV21-1 is a recognized pseudogene. The CDR3 length is 15 residues.